This T cell receptor beta chain emerged from a study of blood T cell repertoires in COVID-19. Across the study: Collection of acute and convalescent COVID-19 samples took place in the United States, Italy and Spain. Sample material is recorded as cDNA or gDNA derived from T cells, B-cell-depleted T cells, or PBMCs.

In the original processing: Amplification from reference gene primers served as the basis for estimated nucleated cell counts. Clones were sequenced by immunoSEQ multiplex PCR, and TCRdb holds only the in-frame ones, with some missing. V and J calls and clone size are those listed in that table; D and trimming were worked out from the DNA. The data hold 90,000 to 150,000 clones, with around 80% observed a single time. CDR3 length: 16 amino acids. Germline lookup yields CDR1 SQVTM and CDR2 ANQGSEA. Trimming cost V 7 bases and J 5 bases; bases outside gene matches: 8. Specimen: peripheral blood. The chain has TRBV29-1 and TRBJ2-1, with 16 bases lining up with TRBD2. The receptor was derived from a woman older than 75 with acute or convalescent COVID-19. The DNA of the CDR3 is TGCAGCGCCCCGGGACTAGCGGGAGGGCCGGACAATGAGCAGTTCTTC. Translated, it gives CSAPGLAGGPDNEQFF.